The clone carrying this T cell receptor beta chain was recorded only once. The antigen remains unidentified. One base away lies a much larger clone, so this may be a sequencing read error. Priming with a constant-region primer yielded TCR beta cDNA from roughly 500 ng total RNA. Each TCR beta library was derived from three nested multiplex PCR rounds that employed slightly modified ARM-PCR. The opening two PCR rounds, around 10 cycles each, paired TRBV1-TRBV30 forward primers with a C-beta reverse primer. TCRdb re-derived calls from the multiplex PCR reads in MiXCR, one entry per CDR3 protein. Of hundreds of thousands of distinct CDR3 sequences in the sample, 50% to 75% were seen once. This CDR3 region has 13 residues. J gave up 6 bases and V 8 bases, and 8 bases lay outside the gene matches. Germline V gene sequence: CDR1 MNHEY, CDR2 SVGEGT. This entry comes from a study of tumor-infiltrating lymphocytes in primary liver carcinoma. Overall study findings and caveats: With p = 0.039, the top-250-clone fraction in tumors significantly exceeded that in blood.

The source of the blood RNA was unsorted whole blood, and germline DNA was extracted as well. About 4 milliliters of peripheral blood were drawn presurgically. The source of this sequence is a woman in her twenties or thirties with primary liver carcinoma and hepatitis B virus infection. The J gene is TRBJ1-2, the V gene TRBV6-2 or TRBV6-3; 8 bases fit TRBD1. The sample was peripheral blood. Here the CDR3 DNA reads TGTGCCAGCGGAGGACAGGGAGGAGATGGCTACACCTTC. Protein: CASGGQGGDGYTF.